This T cell receptor beta chain is from a study of radiotherapy plus CTLA-4 blockade in lung cancer. Study overall: More than 15% of patients responded objectively, and about 30% achieved disease control. Regarding the study as a whole: Expansion of tumor-derived TCR clones was observed in blood after radiotherapy plus ipilimumab.

The assay was immunoSEQ multiplex PCR, and TCRdb's table has in-frame clones only and misses some. The sample lists over 85,000 clones; around 79% were seen once. Ipilimumab-mediated CTLA-4 blockade plus focal radiation was given to patients having chemo-refractory metastatic non-small-cell lung cancer. This clone is classed as medium-sized. What it recognizes is unknown. With 0 bases removed from V and 4 bases from J, the gap between germline ends came to 7 bases. The CDR3 covers 14 residues. Germline V gene lookup returns CDR1 SEHNR and CDR2 FQNEAQ (reference sequence). The sequences come from peripheral blood, collected from a patient treated with radiotherapy plus ipilimumab. The genes are TRBV7-9 and TRBJ1-3; D gene uncertain. The clonotype originates from a human donor with non-small cell lung cancer who had a partial response to radiotherapy plus ipilimumab. Some clones in this sample may be carry-over from other donors' samples. The CDR3 reads CASSLARAGNTIYF. CDR3 nucleotides: TGTGCCAGCAGCTTAGCACGTGCGGGAAACACCATATATTTT.